The 26 T cell receptor beta chains listed next were all sequenced from one sample in a study of T cells after yellow fever vaccination. TCRdb called the 5' RACE reads again in MiXCR, with one record for every CDR3 protein. The data show about 300,000 distinct CDR3 sequences, around 7.3% seen once. The source material was PBMCs, sampled about 41 days after the first yellow fever vaccination. The receptors originated from a man between 18 and 35 years old who received the YFV17D yellow fever vaccine.

This clonotype has ten or more counts. This chain connects TRBV5-5 to TRBJ2-7, with D unclear. Germline V gene data show CDR1 as SGHKS and CDR2 as YYEKEE (reference sequence). The CDR3 extends over 12 amino acids. V lost 4 bases to trimming and J lost 1 base, with 6 bases between them. CDR3 loop: CASSTESYEQYV. The CDR3 coding sequence is TGTGCCAGCAGCACAGAGTCCTACGAGCAGTACGTC.

This clonotype was seen only a few times. The chain employs TRBV27 and TRBJ2-2; a possible D gene is TRBD1 (5 bases). This CDR3 region has 15 residues. Trimming shortened V by 3 bases and J by 2 bases, and 10 bases separated the two germline ends. Germline CDR1 MNHEY, CDR2 SMNVEV (reference sequence). In DNA form, the CDR3 reads TGTGCCAGCAGTTTCAGGACACTTAACACCGGGGAGCTGTTTTTT. Translated: CASSFRTLNTGELFF.

In its sample, this clonotype was seen many times. J is TRBJ2-1 and V is TRBV5-1; D might be TRBD1 (5 bases). V lost 4 bases, J lost 9 bases, and 17 bases lay in between. This CDR3 is built from 14 residues. Germline lookup yields CDR1 SGHRS and CDR2 YFSETQ. CDR3 sequence: CASSPTNGAGEQFF. The CDR3 nucleotides are TGCGCCAGCAGCCCCACTAATGGGGCAGGTGAGCAGTTCTTC.

This clonotype was detected only a few times. The rearrangement joins TRBV5-1 to TRBJ2-3; 9 bases are a match to TRBD1. The CDR3 covers 15 residues. Germline lookup yields CDR1 SGHRS and CDR2 YFSETQ. J was trimmed by 5 bases and V by 3 bases; bases with no gene match: 7. The CDR3 DNA reads TGCGCCAGCAGCTCTACAGGGGGCATGATAGATACGCAGTATTTT. Translated: CASSSTGGMIDTQYF.

The chain couples TRBV7-6 to TRBJ1-6, with TRBD1 identical over 7 bases. CDR1 and CDR2 from the germline V gene are SGHVS and FNYEAQ. The length of the CDR3 is 14 residues. V was clipped by 5 bases and J by 9 bases; unmatched bases: 7. Written as DNA, the CDR3 is TGTGCCAGCAGCCCGCGACAGGGAGTTTCACCCCTCCACTTT. The encoded protein is CASSPRQGVSPLHF.

This clonotype has more than one count but fewer than ten. The chain joins TRBV20-1 to TRBJ2-7; TRBD1 might be the D (6 bases). The germline gives CDR1 DFQATT, CDR2 SNEGSKA (reference sequence). V was pared by 3 bases and J by 2 bases, with 14 bases between. This CDR3 has 14 residues. The DNA of the CDR3 is TGCAGTGCTAGTCGTCAGGGGCCCACCTACGAGCAGTACGTC. It specifies CSASRQGPTYEQYV.

This clonotype was recorded a few times. The chain links TRBV20-1 to TRBJ1-5, with TRBD1 identical over 7 bases. Germline V gene lookup returns CDR1 DFQATT and CDR2 SNEGSKA (reference sequence). The CDR3 contains 15 residues. V was pared by 5 bases and J by 7 bases, with 14 bases of the junction left unmatched. This chain's CDR3 is CSASQGSRVWQPQHF. CDR3 coding DNA: TGCAGTGCTTCACAGGGGTCCCGAGTTTGGCAGCCCCAGCATTTT.

This clonotype has at least ten counts. The chain links TRBV15 to TRBJ2-4; a weak D match, TRBD2 (5 bases). The CDR3 extends over 15 amino acids. V lost 3 bases to trimming and J lost 2 bases, with 11 bases between them. CDR1 LNHNV and CDR2 YYDKDF come from the germline V gene (reference sequence). CDR3 region: CATSRGEEPKNIQYF. The CDR3 bases are TGTGCCACCAGCAGGGGAGAGGAGCCCAAAAACATTCAGTACTTC. The full variable domain, its missing parts supplied by reference TRBV15 and TRBJ2-4, is DAMVIQNPRYQVTQFGKPVTLSCSQTLNHNVMYWYQQKSSQAPKLLFHYYDKDFNNEADTPDNFQSRRPNTSFCFLDIRSPGLGDTAMYLCATSRGEEPKNIQYFGAGTRLSVL.

The sample holds many counts of this clonotype. The chain uses TRBV7-2 and TRBJ1-2, with TRBD1 matching 8 bases. From germline, CDR1 is SGHTA and CDR2 FQGNSA. CDR3 length: 11 amino acids. The chain's CDR3 is CGTGSTYGYTF. Here the CDR3 DNA reads TGTGGGACAGGGAGTACCTATGGCTACACCTTC.

J is TRBJ2-3 and V is TRBV10-3; D is unclear. V lost 2 bases, J lost 0 bases, and 6 bases lay in between. Germline V lookup: CDR1 ENHRY, CDR2 SYGVKD. This CDR3 is built from 14 residues. This CDR3 is CAISEPLSTDTQYF. Written as DNA, the CDR3 is TGTGCCATCAGTGAGCCACTTAGCACAGATACGCAGTATTTT.

The table lists this clonotype with many counts. One end of the junction fails to match germline, which may point to a read error. V gene TRBV7-7 combines with J gene TRBJ2-5; 10 nucleotides line up with TRBD2. The CDR3 length is 15 residues. Germline V gene sequence: CDR1 SSHAT, CDR2 FNYEAQ (reference sequence). CDR3 sequence: CASSLLAGPQETQYF. The DNA for the CDR3 is TGTGCTAGCAGCTTACTAGCGGGGCCCCAAGAGACCCAGTACTTC.

This clonotype was counted between two and nine times. The chain uses TRBV7-2 and TRBJ1-5; D is perhaps TRBD1 (6 bases). Germline lookup yields CDR1 SGHTA and CDR2 FQGNSA. Trimming took off 6 bases at V and 6 bases at J, with 15 bases between the two ends. This CDR3 has 14 amino acids. The CDR3 sequence is CASRGRGFGQPQHF. In nucleotides, the CDR3 is TGTGCCAGCAGGGGCAGGGGTTTCGGTCAGCCCCAGCATTTT.

This clonotype has a handful of counts. This chain joins TRBV2 and TRBJ2-2, with 8 bases aligning to TRBD2. The CDR3 consists of 19 residues. Per germline, CDR1 SNHLY and CDR2 FYNNEI. V dropped 0 bases and J dropped 4; count of bases not matched to a gene: 13. CDR3 residues: CASSEASDAGLAGTGELFF. CDR3 DNA sequence: TGTGCCAGCAGTGAAGCGAGCGATGCAGGACTAGCTGGCACCGGGGAGCTGTTTTTT.

The gene calls are TRBV29-1 and TRBJ2-7; a weak D match, TRBD1 (6 bases). Trimming took 7 bases from V and 1 from J, leaving 14 bases between them. CDR1 is SQVTM, CDR2 ANQGSEA, per germline. The CDR3 sequence is 13 residues long. CDR3: CSGKTGESYEQYF. CDR3 DNA: TGCAGCGGAAAGACAGGAGAATCCTACGAGCAGTACTTC.

This rearrangement joins TRBV10-3 to TRBJ2-3; 8 nucleotides line up with TRBD1. The trim removed 6 bases at V and 3 bases at J, leaving 5 bases unmatched. Germline CDR1 reads ENHRY; CDR2 reads SYGVKD. The CDR3 totals 14 residues. CDR3 residues: CAISDRGFTDTQYF. Here the CDR3 DNA reads TGTGCCATCAGCGACAGGGGTTTTACAGATACGCAGTATTTT.

This clonotype has only a few counts. V and J are TRBV19 and TRBJ2-4, with D maybe TRBD1 (6 bases). Trimming shortened V by 5 bases and J by 0 bases, and 14 bases separated the two germline ends. The germline V gene encodes CDR1 LNHDA and CDR2 SQIVND (reference sequence). The CDR3 runs to 16 residues. CDR3 sequence (DNA): TGTGCCAGTAGTGGGCTACAGGGCCTAGCCAAAAACATTCAGTACTTC. Translation gives CASSGLQGLAKNIQYF.

This clonotype was seen only a few times. The chain couples TRBV6-2 or TRBV6-3 to TRBJ2-7, with D perhaps being TRBD1 or TRBD2 (5 bases each). The V end was cut by 5 bases, the J end by 4 bases, with 18 bases between. This CDR3 contains 15 residues. The germline CDR1 and CDR2 sequences are MNHEY and SVGEGT. This CDR3 is CASSRGWGPSYEQYV. CDR3 coding DNA: TGTGCCAGCAGTCGAGGATGGGGACCCTCATACGAGCAGTACGTC.

This clonotype came up many times. J is TRBJ2-5 and V is TRBV12-3 or TRBV12-4; maybe TRBD2 (5 bases). The CDR3 is 13 amino acids. V shed 4 bases and J shed 5 bases, with 11 bases lying between them. The CDR3 reads CASSSADGETQYF. In nucleotides, the CDR3 is TGTGCCAGCAGTTCAGCGGACGGTGAGACCCAGTACTTC.

The chain recombines TRBV6-5 with TRBJ1-4; the D is unclear. The germline CDR1 and CDR2 sequences are MNHEY and SVGAGI. The length of the CDR3 is 14 residues. Trimming took 4 bases from V and 7 from J, leaving 13 bases between them. CDR3 in DNA: TGTGCCAGCAGTTTTCGACACGGGAGTGAAAAACTGTTTTTT. This translates into CASSFRHGSEKLFF.

This clonotype has a count of ten or more. The V call is TRBV19, the J call TRBJ1-1, with D unresolved. This CDR3 spans 15 amino acids. Germline loops: CDR1 LNHDA, CDR2 SQIVND (reference sequence). Between the trimmed V and J ends, which lost 3 bases and 1 base, there was a span of 12 bases. CDR3 protein: CASSMGERTNTEAFF. The DNA of the CDR3 is TGTGCCAGTAGTATGGGCGAACGGACGAACACTGAAGCTTTCTTT.

In this sample, this clonotype turned up a few times. This chain uses TRBV12-3 or TRBV12-4 with TRBJ2-3, with D hard to call. Trimming removed 1 base at V and 14 bases at J, with 10 bases between. This CDR3 is 11 amino acids long. The CDR3 coding sequence is TGTGCCAGCAGTTTAGGTTCCGTAGCGTATTTT. Translated, it gives CASSLGSVAYF.

This clonotype was seen at least ten times. The rearrangement uses TRBV28 and TRBJ2-7, with TRBD2 matching over 10 bases. V dropped 5 bases and J dropped 4; count of bases not matched to a gene: 8. This CDR3 has 15 residues. CDR1 and CDR2 (germline): MDHEN, SYDVKM. CDR3 coding DNA: TGTGCCAGCAGTCCACCCACTAGCGGGGCTTACGAGCAGTACTTC. Its protein is CASSPPTSGAYEQYF. Together with reference TRBV28 and TRBJ2-7, the CDR3 gives the full variable domain: DVKVTQSSRYLVKRTGEKVFLECVQDMDHENMFWYRQDPGLGLRLIYFSYDVKMKEKGDIPEGYSVSREKKERFSLILESASTNQTSMYLCASSPPTSGAYEQYFGPGTRLTVT.

This clonotype came up many times. V gene TRBV12-3 or TRBV12-4 combines with J gene TRBJ1-6; weak D call: TRBD1 (5 bases). Trimming removed 3 bases at V and 11 bases at J, with 11 bases between. The CDR3 covers 13 residues. This chain's CDR3 is CASSFGTATPLHF. The CDR3, as DNA: TGTGCCAGCAGTTTCGGGACCGCGACACCCCTCCACTTT.

This clonotype has more than one count but fewer than ten. The chain carries TRBV7-2 and TRBJ2-2; perhaps TRBD1 as D (5 bases). Trimming removed 1 base from V and 5 bases from J, with 14 bases in between. The germline gives CDR1 SGHTA, CDR2 FQGNSA. The CDR3 loop spans 16 amino acids. The CDR3: CASSLGQGRGTGELFF. The CDR3 bases are TGTGCCAGCAGCTTAGGGCAGGGTAGGGGAACCGGGGAGCTGTTTTTT.

This clonotype has only a few counts. V is TRBV7-2 and J is TRBJ2-1; 10 nucleotides line up with TRBD2. Germline lookup yields CDR1 SGHTA and CDR2 FQGNSA. The V gene end was trimmed by 2 bases and the J gene end by 5 bases; junction bases not matched to a gene: 3. The CDR3 has 15 amino acids. CDR3 DNA sequence: TGTGCCAGCAGCTTACCAGGACTAGCGGACAATGAGCAGTTCTTC. Its protein is CASSLPGLADNEQFF. Complete variable domain (other parts from reference TRBV7-2 and TRBJ2-1): GAGVSQSPSNKVTEKGKDVELRCDPISGHTALYWYRQSLGQGLEFLIYFQGNSAPDKSGLPSDRFSAERTGGSVSTLTIQRTQQEDSAVYLCASSLPGLADNEQFFGPGTRLTVL.

This clonotype has at least ten counts. V gene TRBV7-9 combines with J gene TRBJ2-2; no clear D. Germline V lookup: CDR1 SEHNR, CDR2 FQNEAQ (reference sequence). The CDR3 is 14 residues long. Trimming took off 2 bases at V and 1 base at J, with 5 bases between the two ends. The CDR3 nucleotides read TGTGCCAGCAGCTTATCCAGGAACACCGGGGAGCTGTTTTTT. Its translation: CASSLSRNTGELFF.